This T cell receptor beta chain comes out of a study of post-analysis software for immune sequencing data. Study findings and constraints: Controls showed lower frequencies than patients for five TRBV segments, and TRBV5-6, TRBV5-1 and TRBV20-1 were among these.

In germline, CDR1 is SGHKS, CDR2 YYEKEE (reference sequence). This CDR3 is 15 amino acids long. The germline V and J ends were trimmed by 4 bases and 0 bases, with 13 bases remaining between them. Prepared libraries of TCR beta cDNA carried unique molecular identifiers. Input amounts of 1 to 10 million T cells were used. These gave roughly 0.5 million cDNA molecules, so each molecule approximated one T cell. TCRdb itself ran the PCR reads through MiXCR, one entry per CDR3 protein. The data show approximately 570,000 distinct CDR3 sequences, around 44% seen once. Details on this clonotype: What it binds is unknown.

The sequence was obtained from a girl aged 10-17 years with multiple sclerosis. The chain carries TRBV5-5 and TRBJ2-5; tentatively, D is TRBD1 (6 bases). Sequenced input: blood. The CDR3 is CASSTGTTDQETQYF. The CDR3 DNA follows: TGTGCCAGCAGCACCGGGACAACCGACCAAGAGACCCAGTACTTC.